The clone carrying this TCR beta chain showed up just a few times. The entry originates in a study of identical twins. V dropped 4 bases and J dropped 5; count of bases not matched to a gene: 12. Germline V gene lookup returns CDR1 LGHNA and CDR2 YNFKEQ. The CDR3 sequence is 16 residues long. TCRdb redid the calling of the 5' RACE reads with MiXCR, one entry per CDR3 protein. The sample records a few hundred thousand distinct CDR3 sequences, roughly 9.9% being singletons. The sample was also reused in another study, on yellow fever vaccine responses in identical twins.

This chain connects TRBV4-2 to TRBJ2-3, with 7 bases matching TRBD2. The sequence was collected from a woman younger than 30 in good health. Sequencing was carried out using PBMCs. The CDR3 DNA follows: TGTGCCAGCAGCCCGCGTGGCGGGGGTGTTGAAGATACGCAGTATTTT. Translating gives CASSPRGGGVEDTQYF.